Listed below are T cell receptor beta chains from one sample, sequenced in a study of vaccination effects on CD4 cells after COVID-19. Repertoires were generated with immunoSEQ multiplex PCR, while TCRdb's copy carries only in-frame clones and drops some. The table lists approximately 23,000 clones, approximately 70% of them singletons. These receptors are not linked to any known antigen. The sequenced sample was CD4+ T cells from PBMCs cultured with HCoV-NL63 spike peptides, obtained before COVID-19 vaccination. Receptor source: a human donor who received a COVID-19 vaccine. Both conserved end residues are part of each CDR3. D genes are given only for firm matches. A row's size may be missing; if present it is once, few, many or a size class.

few	TRBV5-1	TRBD1	TRBJ2-7	TGCGCCAGCAGCGGGACAGGGGCCTACGAGCAGTACTTC	CASSGTGAYEQYF
few	TRBV6-2/TRBV6-3	-	TRBJ1-1	TGTGCCAGCAGTTCAATAAACACTGAAGCTTTCTTT	CASSSINTEAFF
-	TRBV25-1	-	TRBJ1-4	TGTGCCAGCAGGCCCCCCGGGGGGCTAGAAATAAAACTGTTTTTT	CASRPPGGLEIKLFF
-	TRBV2	TRBD1	TRBJ1-5	TGTGCCAGCAGTGGACAGGGGAGGGGTCAGCCCCAGCATTTT	CASSGQGRGQPQHF
few	TRBV5-4	-	TRBJ2-2	TGTGCCAGCAGCTTGGCAGGGATCACCGGGGAGCTGTTTTTT	CASSLAGITGELFF
-	TRBV18	-	TRBJ1-1	TGTGCCAGCTCACCAATTTGGGACGCAAAAACCATTGAAGCTTTCTTT	CASSPIWDAKTIEAFF
-	TRBV11-2	-	TRBJ1-3	TGTGCCAGCAGCTTGAAGGATGGAAACACCATATATTTT	CASSLKDGNTIYF
-	TRBV3-1/TRBV3-2	TRBD2	TRBJ2-5	TGTGCCAGCAGCCGACTAGCGGAAGAGACCCAGTACTTC	CASSRLAEETQYF
-	TRBV9	-	TRBJ1-2	TGTGCCAGCAGTCCACCCGGGTCTCATGGCTACACCTTC	CASSPPGSHGYTF
-	TRBV7-7	TRBD2	TRBJ2-1	TGTGCCAGCAGCTCGGGAAGACTAGCGGGAGGGCCCAATGAGCAGTTCTTC	CASSSGRLAGGPNEQFF
-	TRBV7-9	TRBD1	TRBJ1-1	TGTGCCAGCAGCTTCTACAGGACAGGGGAATCTGAAGCTTTCTTT	CASSFYRTGESEAFF
-	TRBV6-5	-	TRBJ1-5	TGTGCCAGCAGGTTTAGCAATCAGCCCCAGCATTTT	CASRFSNQPQHF
few	TRBV15	TRBD1	TRBJ1-1	TGTGCCACCAGCAGTCGACAGGGTCACACTGAAGCTTTCTTT	CATSSRQGHTEAFF
few	TRBV7-8	TRBD2	TRBJ2-1	TGTGCCAGCAGCTCGAGCCAGGGAGGGATAACCTACAATGAGCAGTTCTTC	CASSSSQGGITYNEQFF
few	TRBV14	-	TRBJ2-2	TGTGCCAGCAGCCAAGTACGGCAAGGGGAGCTGTTTTTT	CASSQVRQGELFF
-	TRBV19	-	TRBJ1-1	TGTGTCGACCGTTTGGTGGATCGGGACACTGAAGCTTTCTTT	CVDRLVDRDTEAFF
-	TRBV2	-	TRBJ1-6	TGTGCCAGCAGTGGTAGGGTGCGGAATAATTCACCCCTCCACTTT	CASSGRVRNNSPLHF
-	TRBV11-2	-	TRBJ2-5	TGTGCCAGCAGCTTAGGTACCCTCCCCGCGGGCCGGGAGACCCAGTACTTC	CASSLGTLPAGRETQYF
-	TRBV30	-	TRBJ2-3	TGTGCCTGGAAAATGGGGGGGCTAGATACGCAGTATTTT	CAWKMGGLDTQYF
-	TRBV3-1/TRBV3-2	-	TRBJ1-3	TGTGCCAGCAGCCAGTGGAGGGACGGAAACACCATATATTTT	CASSQWRDGNTIYF
-	TRBV7-9	TRBD1	TRBJ1-4	TGTGCCAGCAGCTTCGGTGGGGGACAGGCTAATGAAAAACTGTTTTTT	CASSFGGGQANEKLFF
-	TRBV19	-	TRBJ1-2	TGTGCCAGTAGGGTACAGGGACCTAATGGCTACACCTTC	CASRVQGPNGYTF
-	TRBV27	-	TRBJ1-1	TGTGCCAGCGGGGGGACCCAACTGAACACTGAAGCTTTCTTT	CASGGTQLNTEAFF
few	TRBV6-1	-	TRBJ1-1	TGTGCCAGCAGTGAATGGGAGCGCGAAGCTTTCTTT	CASSEWEREAFF
-	TRBV2	-	TRBJ2-5	TGTGCCAGCATTTTAGACTACAGCGAGGAGACCCAGTACTTC	CASILDYSEETQYF
-	TRBV4-1	TRBD2	TRBJ2-1	TGCGCCAGCAGCCAGAATCCGGGACTAGCGGGAGGGCCGGAGTACAATGAGCAGTTCTTC	CASSQNPGLAGGPEYNEQFF
few	TRBV19	TRBD2	TRBJ2-3	TGTGCCAGTAGTGTCACTAGCGGGAGTCTCACAGATACGCAGTATTTT	CASSVTSGSLTDTQYF
few	TRBV7-2	TRBD2	TRBJ2-3	TGTGCCAGCAGCCAGGGGCTAGCGGGAGGGACAGATACGCAGTATTTT	CASSQGLAGGTDTQYF
-	TRBV27	-	TRBJ2-2	TGTGCCAGCCCTACCACTCCTAAGGGGCCCGGGGAGCTGTTTTTT	CASPTTPKGPGELFF
few	TRBV14	TRBD1	TRBJ2-7	TGTGCCAGCAACATCGGACAGGGGGTCTACGAGCAGTACTTC	CASNIGQGVYEQYF
-	TRBV6-5	-	TRBJ2-1	TGTGCCAGCAATAGGTTCGATGGGCGCGATGAGCAGTTCTTC	CASNRFDGRDEQFF
-	TRBV3-1/TRBV3-2	-	TRBJ2-2	TGTGCCAGCAGCCAACTAAACACCGGGGAGCTGTTTTTT	CASSQLNTGELFF
few	TRBV19	TRBD1	TRBJ2-5	TGTGCCAGTAGTATAGTCTTAATGGGACAGGAAGAGACCCAGTACTTC	CASSIVLMGQEETQYF
-	TRBV7-2	TRBD2	TRBJ2-7	TGTGCCAGCAGCCCTCGGGAGGGGGCCTACGAGCAGTACTTC	CASSPREGAYEQYF
-	TRBV3-1/TRBV3-2	-	TRBJ1-1	TGTGCCAGCAGCCCCACTCGAAGGACAACTCCGGGAGCTTTCTTT	CASSPTRRTTPGAFF
-	TRBV11-2	TRBD1	TRBJ2-2	TGTGCCAGCAGCCCACAGGGGGCAGGCACCGGGGAGCTGTTTTTT	CASSPQGAGTGELFF
-	TRBV7-9	-	TRBJ1-1	TGTGCCAGCAGCTTGATGGCTGAAGCTTTCTTT	CASSLMAEAFF
-	TRBV5-1	-	TRBJ2-3	TGCGCCAGCAGCGACGGGTCCCTCGCGGCAGATACGCAGTATTTT	CASSDGSLAADTQYF
-	TRBV6-5	-	TRBJ2-1	TGTGCCAGCAGTTACGCCCCAGCTCGGAGAGGAAATGAGCAGTTCTTC	CASSYAPARRGNEQFF
-	TRBV29-1	TRBD2	TRBJ2-7	TGCAGCGTATCCTACCTAGCGGGAGGTCTCTACGAGCAGTACTTC	CSVSYLAGGLYEQYF
-	TRBV27	-	TRBJ1-2	TGTGCCAGCAGTTTATGGTGGCAGCCCTGGGGCTATGGCTACACCTTC	CASSLWWQPWGYGYTF
-	TRBV10-3	TRBD1	TRBJ1-4	TGTGCCATCAGTGCCGCCGGGACAGGTGAAAATGAAAAACTGTTTTTT	CAISAAGTGENEKLFF
once	TRBV5-4	-	TRBJ2-6	TGTGCCAGCAGCTTGGATACGGACTCTGGGGCCAACGTCCTGACTTTC	CASSLDTDSGANVLTF
-	TRBV3-1/TRBV3-2	-	TRBJ1-5	TGTGCCAGCAGCGTATCAGGGGCTAGCAATCAGCCCCAGCATTTT	CASSVSGASNQPQHF
-	TRBV6-1	TRBD1	TRBJ1-1	TGTGCCAGCAGTGAAATACCCACCGGGACAGGGGGCAGGGCTTTCTTT	CASSEIPTGTGGRAFF
-	TRBV19	-	TRBJ1-6	TGTGCCAGTAGAGTCGGAAGGGTTGTGGATTCACCCCTCCACTTT	CASRVGRVVDSPLHF
once	TRBV18	TRBD2	TRBJ2-4	TGTGCCAGCTCTATTTCCGGGGCCGAAGCGGGAGGAAACATTCAGTACTTC	CASSISGAEAGGNIQYF
-	TRBV12-3/TRBV12-4	-	TRBJ2-1	TGTGCCAGCTCAACGAGCTCCTACAATGAGCAGTTCTTC	CASSTSSYNEQFF
-	TRBV7-9	-	TRBJ2-7	TGTGCCAGCAGCTTTACAGGGCCCCAGGACGAGCAGTACTTC	CASSFTGPQDEQYF
-	TRBV19	TRBD1	TRBJ2-7	TGTGCCAGTAGTCTGGGACAGGGCTACGAGCAGTACTTC	CASSLGQGYEQYF
-	TRBV28	-	TRBJ2-6	TGTGCCAGCACTAGCGAGGGGTCCGCTGGGGCCAACGTCCTGACTTTC	CASTSEGSAGANVLTF
-	TRBV6-2/TRBV6-3	TRBD2	TRBJ2-5	TGTGCCAGCAGTTACCGCCTCGGACTAGCGGCCAGAGAGACCCAGTACTTC	CASSYRLGLAARETQYF
-	TRBV5-4	-	TRBJ1-2	TGTGCCAGCAGCGTCGACGGAAACTATGGCTACACCTTC	CASSVDGNYGYTF